What follows are 18 T cell receptor beta chains derived from one specimen sequenced in a study of T cell clonotyping in hematopoietic cell transplantation (dated by TCRdb to the early 2020s). The library was generated by the immunoSEQ multiplex PCR assay. Held by TCRdb, this immuneACCESS table contains in-frame sequences only and omits some clones. Under half of the omission traces to an unresolved V gene where checked; the cause of the rest is unknown. For this sample the table gives 69,000 or so clones, of which 94% were detected only once. In total, the top ten clones hold roughly 1.7% of the sample. Sequencing was done on a sample of peripheral blood mononuclear cells. These receptors came from a man in his forties or fifties in good health. Some clones in this sample may be carry-over from other donors' samples.

The J gene is TRBJ2-7, the V gene TRBV7-8; 7 bases are shared with TRBD1. This CDR3 spans 16 amino acids. CDR1 and CDR2 from the germline V gene are SGHVS and FQNEAQ. Trimming removed 2 bases from V and 2 bases from J; junction bases left unmatched: 9. CDR3 sequence: CASSLRRAGGPYEQYF. CDR3 in DNA: TGTGCCAGCAGCTTACGTCGGGCAGGGGGTCCCTACGAGCAGTACTTC.

The V gene is TRBV19, the J gene TRBJ2-3, with TRBD2 matching 15 bases. This CDR3 is 16 amino acids long. The J segment lost 5 bases and the V segment lost 7 bases, leaving 7 bases of the junction unmatched. Looked up from germline, CDR1 is LNHDA and CDR2 is SQIVND (reference sequence). The CDR3 is CASKPGLAGGEDTQYF. In nucleotides, the CDR3 is TGTGCCAGTAAACCGGGACTAGCGGGAGGTGAAGATACGCAGTATTTT.

CDR3 sequence reads: CASSSSVYGYTF. The CDR3 DNA is TGTGCCAGCAGCTCATCAGTCTATGGCTACACCTTC. The chain has TRBV5-6 and TRBJ1-2; D unresolved. The V and J ends lost 3 bases and 4 bases respectively, with 7 bases between them. The length of the CDR3 is 12 residues. The germline V gene encodes CDR1 SGHDT and CDR2 YYEEEE.

This chain uses TRBV4-1 with TRBJ1-3, with no clear D. Germline values: CDR1 MGHRA, CDR2 YSYEKL. Trimming cost V 0 bases and J 0 bases, with 6 bases left between them. CDR3 size: 15 residues. CDR3 sequence: CASSQDNYSGNTIYF. The CDR3 DNA is TGCGCCAGCAGCCAAGACAACTACTCTGGAAACACCATATATTTT.

The V and J genes are TRBV6-5 and TRBJ1-1, with no clear D. There are 11 residues in the CDR3. CDR1 and CDR2 (germline): MNHEY, SVGAGI. V lost 2 bases to trimming and J lost 6 bases, with 4 bases between them. Here the CDR3 reads CASSYPPEAFF. DNA of the CDR3: TGTGCCAGCAGTTACCCCCCTGAAGCTTTCTTT.

The rearrangement joins TRBV5-1 to TRBJ1-5; tentatively, D is TRBD1 (6 bases). V lost 4 bases and J lost 2, with 13 bases in between. CDR3 length: 15 amino acids. Germline V gene lookup returns CDR1 SGHRS and CDR2 YFSETQ. CDR3 region: CASSPEGGGNQPQHF. The CDR3 nucleotides are TGCGCCAGCAGCCCGGAAGGGGGGGGCAATCAGCCCCAGCATTTT. Based on the CDR3 plus reference TRBV5-1 and TRBJ1-5, the full variable domain is KAGVTQTPRYLIKTRGQQVTLSCSPISGHRSVSWYQQTPGQGLQFLFEYFSETQRNKGNFPGRFSGRQFSNSRSEMNVSTLELGDSALYLCASSPEGGGNQPQHFGDGTRLSIL.

This rearrangement joins TRBV5-1 to TRBJ1-5; no reliable D call. The CDR3 is 13 amino acids. CDR1 is SGHRS and CDR2 is YFSETQ in the germline V gene. V lost 0 bases, J lost 4 bases, and 5 bases lay in between. The CDR3 sequence is CASSLGSNQPQHF. CDR3 sequence (DNA): TGCGCCAGCAGCTTGGGCAGTAATCAGCCCCAGCATTTT.

This sequence joins TRBV7-9 and TRBJ2-5, with 7 bases aligning to TRBD1. This CDR3 comprises 14 residues. Germline lookup yields CDR1 SEHNR and CDR2 FQNEAQ (reference sequence). V was clipped by 4 bases and J by 3 bases; unmatched bases: 5. CDR3 nucleotide sequence: TGTGCCAGCAGCTCCAGAACAGGGGAAGAGACCCAGTACTTC. Its translation: CASSSRTGEETQYF.

The chain has TRBV5-1 and TRBJ2-2; D is possibly TRBD2 (7 bases). Trimming removed 4 bases at V and 6 bases at J, with 16 bases between. CDR1 is SGHRS, CDR2 YFSETQ, per germline. The CDR3 extends over 15 amino acids. CDR3 bases: TGCGCCAGCAGCATGGCGGGGGCGGTCGCCGGGGAGCTGTTTTTT. Translated: CASSMAGAVAGELFF.

The chain carries TRBV2 and TRBJ1-5; D not certain. Germline V gene data show CDR1 as SNHLY and CDR2 as FYNNEI. The CDR3 covers 14 residues. The V gene lost 3 bases and the J gene lost 1 base, with 7 bases spanning the gap. The chain's CDR3 is CASSDFGSNQPQHF. Here the CDR3 DNA reads TGTGCCAGCAGTGATTTTGGGAGCAATCAGCCCCAGCATTTT.

The chain is built from TRBV5-6 and TRBJ1-2; D is undetermined. The germline V gene encodes CDR1 SGHDT and CDR2 YYEEEE. V lost 1 base, J lost 7 bases, and 11 bases lay in between. The CDR3 length is 13 residues. The CDR3 protein is CASSLWPRGGYTF. The CDR3, as DNA: TGTGCCAGCAGCTTGTGGCCTCGAGGTGGCTACACCTTC.

The chain recombines TRBV6-5 with TRBJ1-2; maybe TRBD1 (6 bases). The CDR3 has 15 amino acids. Germline CDR1 and CDR2: MNHEY and SVGAGI. Trimming took 2 bases from V and 3 from J, leaving 13 bases between them. CDR3 nucleotide sequence: TGTGCCAGCAGTTACGCACCAGGGGCTCACTATGGCTACACCTTC. It encodes CASSYAPGAHYGYTF.

This clone appeared once. CDR3 sequence reads: CASSLGASSAFF. DNA of the CDR3: TGTGCCAGCAGCTTGGGGGCATCAAGCGCTTTCTTT. The chain joins TRBV5-6 to TRBJ1-1, with unresolved D. With 0 bases removed from V and 11 bases from J, the gap between germline ends came to 11 bases. Germline-derived CDR1 and CDR2 are SGHDT and YYEEEE. This CDR3 is built from 12 residues.

The gene calls are TRBV15 and TRBJ2-7, with D perhaps TRBD2 (6 bases). This CDR3 comprises 16 residues. Germline values: CDR1 LNHNV, CDR2 YYDKDF (reference sequence). Trimming removed 0 bases from V and 3 bases from J, with 15 bases in between. CDR3 nucleotide sequence: TGTGCCACCAGCAGAGAAGAGCCAGGGACTTACTACGAGCAGTACTTC. Encoded protein: CATSREEPGTYYEQYF. Full variable domain (missing parts from reference TRBV15 and TRBJ2-7): DAMVIQNPRYQVTQFGKPVTLSCSQTLNHNVMYWYQQKSSQAPKLLFHYYDKDFNNEADTPDNFQSRRPNTSFCFLDIRSPGLGDTAMYLCATSREEPGTYYEQYFGPGTRLTVT.

The chain has TRBV5-4 and TRBJ2-2, with D tentatively TRBD2 (5 bases). Germline CDR1 is SGHNT and CDR2 is YYREEE (reference sequence). V was trimmed by 0 bases and J by 0 bases, leaving 9 bases between them. The CDR3 consists of 16 residues. The CDR3 DNA reads as TGTGCCAGCAGCTTGGATCTAGCCGCGAACACCGGGGAGCTGTTTTTT. It specifies CASSLDLAANTGELFF.

This chain uses TRBV28 with TRBJ1-2; 8 bases are shared with TRBD1. Germline V gives CDR1 MDHEN, CDR2 SYDVKM. CDR3 length: 18 residues. V lost 7 bases to trimming and J lost 6 bases; unmatched junction nucleotides: 22. The CDR3 DNA reads as TGTGCCAGCAACGAGCCTGGTGCAGGGGGCCCTCCCACTAATGGCTACACCTTC. As protein: CASNEPGAGGPPTNGYTF.

The chain couples TRBV6-5 to TRBJ1-1; 9 bases fit TRBD1. CDR1 is MNHEY and CDR2 is SVGAGI in the germline V gene. Trimming took 4 bases from V and 7 from J; bases not matched to a gene: 7. The CDR3 has 14 amino acids. The chain's CDR3 is CASSSYGTGNEAFF. The CDR3 nucleotides read TGTGCCAGCAGTTCCTATGGGACAGGGAATGAAGCTTTCTTT.

CDR3 nucleotides: TGTGCCAGCAGCCAAGATCTTATAATTCATGACGAGCAGTACTTC. Its protein product is CASSQDLIIHDEQYF. The V and J genes are TRBV4-2 and TRBJ2-7; D remains unclear. Germline-derived CDR1 and CDR2 are LGHNA and YNFKEQ. V shed 0 bases and J shed 5 bases, with 14 bases lying between them. The CDR3 covers 15 residues.